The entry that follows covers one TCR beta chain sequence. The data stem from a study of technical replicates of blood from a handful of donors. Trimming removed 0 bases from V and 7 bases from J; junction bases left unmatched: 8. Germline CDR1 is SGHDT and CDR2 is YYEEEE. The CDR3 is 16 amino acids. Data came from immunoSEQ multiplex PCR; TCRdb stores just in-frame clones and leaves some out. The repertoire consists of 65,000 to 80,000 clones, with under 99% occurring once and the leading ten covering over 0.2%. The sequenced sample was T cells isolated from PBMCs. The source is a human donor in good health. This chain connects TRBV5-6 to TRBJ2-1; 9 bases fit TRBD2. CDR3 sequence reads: CASSLGGRALRNEQFF. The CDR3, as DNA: TGTGCCAGCAGCTTGGGCGGGAGGGCCCTCAGGAATGAGCAGTTCTTC. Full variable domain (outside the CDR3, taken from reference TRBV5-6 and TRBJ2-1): DAGVTQSPTHLIKTRGQQVTLRCSPKSGHDTVSWYQQALGQGPQFIFQYYEEEERQRGNFPDRFSGHQFPNYSSELNVNALLLGDSALYLCASSLGGRALRNEQFFGPGTRLTVL.